The source of this T cell receptor (beta chain) is a study of CD8 T cells in ankylosing spondylitis. The study, taken as a whole, reports: In peripheral blood, disease-linked CD8+ clones occurred at relatively low frequencies. It appeared that ankylosing spondylitis blood was characterized by a TCR beta motif of several highly homologous variants. The authors reported significant enrichment of disease-linked clones in matched ankylosing spondylitis synovial fluid.

This CDR3 spans 13 amino acids. The germline CDR1 and CDR2 sequences are MGHDK and SYGVNS. Between the trimmed V and J ends, which lost 4 bases and 1 base, there was a span of 7 bases. Quantitative molecular-barcoded 5'-RACE generated the TCR beta libraries. TCRdb itself ran the 5' RACE reads through MiXCR, one entry per CDR3 protein. In the table there are fewer than 650,000 distinct CDR3 sequences, roughly 13% of which are singletons. As for this clonotype: Its antigen remains unidentified.

The source material was blood, either unsorted or a sorted T cell fraction (not recorded which). The chain combines TRBV25-1 with TRBJ1-1, with a possible D match to TRBD1 (5 bases). The TCR was taken from a male donor with ankylosing spondylitis. CDR3 bases: TGTGCCAGCAGTGTCAGGGCGAACACTGAAGCTTTCTTT. It yields the protein CASSVRANTEAFF.